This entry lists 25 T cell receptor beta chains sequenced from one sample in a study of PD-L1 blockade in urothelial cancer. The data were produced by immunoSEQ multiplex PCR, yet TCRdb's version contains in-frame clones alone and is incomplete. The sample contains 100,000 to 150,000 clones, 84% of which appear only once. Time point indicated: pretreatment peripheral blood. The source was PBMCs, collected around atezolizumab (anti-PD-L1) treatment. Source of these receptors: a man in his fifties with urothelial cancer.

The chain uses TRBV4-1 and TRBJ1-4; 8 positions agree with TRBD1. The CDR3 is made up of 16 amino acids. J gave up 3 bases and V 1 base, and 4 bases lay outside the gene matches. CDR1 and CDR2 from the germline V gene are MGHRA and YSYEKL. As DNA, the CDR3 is TGCGCCAGCAGCCAAGTCAGGACAGGGTCTAATGAAAAACTGTTTTTT. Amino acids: CASSQVRTGSNEKLFF.

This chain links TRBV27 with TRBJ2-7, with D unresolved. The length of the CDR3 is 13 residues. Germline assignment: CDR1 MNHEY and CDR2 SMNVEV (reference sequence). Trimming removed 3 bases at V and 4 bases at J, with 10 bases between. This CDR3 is CASSFSAAYEQYF. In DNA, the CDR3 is TGTGCCAGCAGTTTTTCGGCGGCTTACGAGCAGTACTTC.

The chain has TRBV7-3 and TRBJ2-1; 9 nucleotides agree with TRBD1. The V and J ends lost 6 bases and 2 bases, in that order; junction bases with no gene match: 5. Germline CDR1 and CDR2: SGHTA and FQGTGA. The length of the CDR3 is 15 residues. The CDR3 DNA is TGTGCCAGCAGGTTCGACAGGGGGGCCTACAATGAGCAGTTCTTC. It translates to CASRFDRGAYNEQFF.

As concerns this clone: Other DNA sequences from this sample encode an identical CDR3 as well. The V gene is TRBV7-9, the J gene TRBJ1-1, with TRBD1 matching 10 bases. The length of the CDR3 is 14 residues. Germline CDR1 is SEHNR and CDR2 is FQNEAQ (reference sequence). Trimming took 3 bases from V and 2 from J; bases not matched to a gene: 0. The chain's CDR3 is CASSLTGGNTEAFF. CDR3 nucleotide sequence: TGTGCCAGCAGCTTGACAGGGGGCAACACTGAAGCTTTCTTT. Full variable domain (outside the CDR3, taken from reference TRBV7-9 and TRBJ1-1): DTGVSQNPRHKITKRGQNVTFRCDPISEHNRLYWYRQTLGQGPEFLTYFQNEAQLEKSRLLSDRFSAERPKGSFSTLEIQRTEQGDSAMYLCASSLTGGNTEAFFGQGTRLTVV.

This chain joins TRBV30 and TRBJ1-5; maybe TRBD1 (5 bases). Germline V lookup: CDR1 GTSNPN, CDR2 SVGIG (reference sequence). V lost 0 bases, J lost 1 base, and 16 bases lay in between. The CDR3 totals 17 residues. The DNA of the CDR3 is TGTGCCTGGAGTGTAAGGTTGAGGGGAGGAAGCAATCAGCCCCAGCATTTT. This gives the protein CAWSVRLRGGSNQPQHF.

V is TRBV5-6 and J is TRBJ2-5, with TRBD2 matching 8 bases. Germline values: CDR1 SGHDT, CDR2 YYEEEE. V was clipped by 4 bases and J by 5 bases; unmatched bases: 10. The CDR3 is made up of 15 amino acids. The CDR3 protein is CASSPAGLGEETQYF. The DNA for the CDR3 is TGTGCCAGCAGCCCCGCGGGACTAGGGGAGGAGACCCAGTACTTC.

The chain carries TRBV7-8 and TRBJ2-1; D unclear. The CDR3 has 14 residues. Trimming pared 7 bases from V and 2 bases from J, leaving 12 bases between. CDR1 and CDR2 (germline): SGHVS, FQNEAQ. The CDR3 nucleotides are TGTGCCAGCACGCCGGCGGAGACCTACAATGAGCAGTTCTTC. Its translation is CASTPAETYNEQFF.

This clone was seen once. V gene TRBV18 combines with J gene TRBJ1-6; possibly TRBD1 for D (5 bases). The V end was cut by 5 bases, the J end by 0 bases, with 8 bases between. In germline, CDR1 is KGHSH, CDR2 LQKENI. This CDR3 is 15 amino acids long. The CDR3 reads CASSGGDSYNSPLHF. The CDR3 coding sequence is TGTGCCAGCTCAGGAGGGGACTCCTATAATTCACCCCTCCACTTT.

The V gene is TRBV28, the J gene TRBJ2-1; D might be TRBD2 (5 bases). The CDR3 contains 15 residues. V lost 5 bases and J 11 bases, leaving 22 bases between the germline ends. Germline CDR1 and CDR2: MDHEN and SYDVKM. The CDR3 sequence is CASSTQTGRGLKQFF. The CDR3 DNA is TGTGCCAGCAGTACCCAGACGGGGAGAGGGTTAAAGCAGTTCTTC.

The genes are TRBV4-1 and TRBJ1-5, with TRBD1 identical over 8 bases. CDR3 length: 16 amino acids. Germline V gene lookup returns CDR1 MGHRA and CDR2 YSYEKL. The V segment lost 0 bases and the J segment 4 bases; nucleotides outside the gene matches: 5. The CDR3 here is CASSQEAWDRNQPQHF. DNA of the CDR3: TGCGCCAGCAGCCAAGAGGCCTGGGACAGGAATCAGCCCCAGCATTTT.

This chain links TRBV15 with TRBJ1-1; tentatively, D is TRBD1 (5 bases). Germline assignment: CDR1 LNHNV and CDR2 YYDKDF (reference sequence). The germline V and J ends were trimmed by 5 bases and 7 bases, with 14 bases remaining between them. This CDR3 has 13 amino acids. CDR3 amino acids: CATSPGRVGEAFF. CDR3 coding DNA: TGTGCCACCAGCCCAGGGCGTGTGGGTGAAGCTTTCTTT.

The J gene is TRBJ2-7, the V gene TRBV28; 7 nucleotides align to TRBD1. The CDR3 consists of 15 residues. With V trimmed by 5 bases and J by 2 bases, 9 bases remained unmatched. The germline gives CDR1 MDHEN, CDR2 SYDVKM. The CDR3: CASSLRQGPTYEQYF. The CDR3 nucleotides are TGTGCCAGCAGTCTCAGACAGGGACCCACCTACGAGCAGTACTTC.

In DNA, the CDR3 is TGTGCCAGCAGCTTTGACAGGGGCAACTACGAGCAGTACTTC. Translating it yields CASSFDRGNYEQYF. The gene calls are TRBV13 and TRBJ2-7; 8 bases are a match to TRBD1. J was trimmed by 3 bases and V by 3 bases; bases with no gene match: 4. The CDR3 is 14 amino acids. Germline CDR1 PRHDT, CDR2 FYEKMQ (reference sequence).

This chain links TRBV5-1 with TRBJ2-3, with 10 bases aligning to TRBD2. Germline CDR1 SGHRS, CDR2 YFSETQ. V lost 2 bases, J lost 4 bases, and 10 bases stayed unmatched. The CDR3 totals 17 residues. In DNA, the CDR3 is TGCGCCAGCAGCTTAGGTTTAGGGCTAGCGGGAGCAGATACGCAGTATTTT. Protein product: CASSLGLGLAGADTQYF.

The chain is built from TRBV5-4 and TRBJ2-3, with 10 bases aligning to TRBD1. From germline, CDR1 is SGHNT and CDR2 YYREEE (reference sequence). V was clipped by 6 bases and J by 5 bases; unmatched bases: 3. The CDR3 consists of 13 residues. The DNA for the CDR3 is TGTGCCAGCAACCGGGACAGGGGAGATACGCAGTATTTT. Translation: CASNRDRGDTQYF.

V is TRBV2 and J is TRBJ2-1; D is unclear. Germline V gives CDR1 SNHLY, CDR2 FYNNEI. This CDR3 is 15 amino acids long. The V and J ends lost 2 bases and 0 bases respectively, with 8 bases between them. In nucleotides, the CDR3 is TGTGCCAGCAGTGAAAGGCCTAGCTCCTACAATGAGCAGTTCTTC. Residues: CASSERPSSYNEQFF.

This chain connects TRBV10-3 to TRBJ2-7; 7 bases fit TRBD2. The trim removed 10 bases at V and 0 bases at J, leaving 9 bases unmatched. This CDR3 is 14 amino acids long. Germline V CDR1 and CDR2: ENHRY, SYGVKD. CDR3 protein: CATLLATSSYEQYF. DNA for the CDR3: TGTGCCACCCTACTAGCGACGAGCTCCTACGAGCAGTACTTC.

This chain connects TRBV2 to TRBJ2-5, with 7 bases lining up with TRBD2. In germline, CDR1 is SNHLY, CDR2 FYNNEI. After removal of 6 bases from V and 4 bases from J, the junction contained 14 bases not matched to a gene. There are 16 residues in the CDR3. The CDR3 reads CASRSTSEPLGETQYF. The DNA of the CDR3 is TGTGCCAGCAGGAGCACTAGCGAACCGCTCGGAGAGACCCAGTACTTC.

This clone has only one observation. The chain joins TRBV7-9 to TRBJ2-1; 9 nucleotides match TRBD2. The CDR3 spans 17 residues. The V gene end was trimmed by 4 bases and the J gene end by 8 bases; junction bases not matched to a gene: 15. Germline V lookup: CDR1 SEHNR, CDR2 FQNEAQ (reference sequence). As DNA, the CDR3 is TGTGCCAGCAGCTCTTTCACCGGGACTAGCAAGGTCGATGAGCAGTTCTTC. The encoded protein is CASSSFTGTSKVDEQFF.

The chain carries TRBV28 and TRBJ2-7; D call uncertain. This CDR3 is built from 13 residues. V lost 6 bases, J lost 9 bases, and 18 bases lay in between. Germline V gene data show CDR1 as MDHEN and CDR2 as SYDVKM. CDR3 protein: CASSDTTTLGQYF. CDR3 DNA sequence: TGTGCCAGCAGCGATACTACTACCCTTGGGCAGTACTTC.

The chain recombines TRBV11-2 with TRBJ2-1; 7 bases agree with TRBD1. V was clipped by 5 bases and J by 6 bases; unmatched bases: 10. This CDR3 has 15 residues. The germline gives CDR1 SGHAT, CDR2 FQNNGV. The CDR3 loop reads CASSPGTVVGNEQFF. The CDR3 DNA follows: TGTGCCAGCAGCCCAGGGACAGTAGTAGGCAATGAGCAGTTCTTC.

CDR3 in amino acids: CASSTRQGADYGYTF. The CDR3 DNA sequence: TGTGCCAGTAGTACCCGACAGGGGGCGGACTATGGCTACACCTTC. The chain is built from TRBV19 and TRBJ1-2; 10 bases map to TRBD1. The germline CDR1 and CDR2 sequences are LNHDA and SQIVND (reference sequence). Trimming at V came to 4 bases and at J to 3 bases, leaving 5 bases not matched to a gene. The CDR3 totals 15 residues. Full variable domain (remainder filled in from reference TRBV19 and TRBJ1-2): DGGITQSPKYLFRKEGQNVTLSCEQNLNHDAMYWYRQDPGQGLRLIYYSQIVNDFQKGDIAEGYSVSREKKESFPLTVTSAQKNPTAFYLCASSTRQGADYGYTFGSGTRLTVV.

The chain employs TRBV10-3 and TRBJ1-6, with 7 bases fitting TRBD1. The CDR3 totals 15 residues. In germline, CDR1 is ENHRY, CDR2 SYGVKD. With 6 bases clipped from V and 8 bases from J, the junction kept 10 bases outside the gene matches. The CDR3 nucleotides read TGTGCCATCAGCGACGTAGGGACAGTCGATTCACCCCTCCACTTT. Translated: CAISDVGTVDSPLHF.

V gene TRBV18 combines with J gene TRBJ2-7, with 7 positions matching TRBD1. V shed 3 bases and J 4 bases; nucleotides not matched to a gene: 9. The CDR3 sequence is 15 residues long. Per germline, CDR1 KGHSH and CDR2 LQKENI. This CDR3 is CASSPSTGFEYEQYF. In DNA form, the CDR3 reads TGTGCCAGCTCACCTTCGACAGGGTTTGAGTACGAGCAGTACTTC. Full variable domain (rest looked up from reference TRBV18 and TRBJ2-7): NAGVMQNPRHLVRRRGQEARLRCSPMKGHSHVYWYRQLPEEGLKFMVYLQKENIIDESGMPKERFSAEFPKEGPSILRIQQVVRGDSAAYFCASSPSTGFEYEQYFGPGTRLTVT.

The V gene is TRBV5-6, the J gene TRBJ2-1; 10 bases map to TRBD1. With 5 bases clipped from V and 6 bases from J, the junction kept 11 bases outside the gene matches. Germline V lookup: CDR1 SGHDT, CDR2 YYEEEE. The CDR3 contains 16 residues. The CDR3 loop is CASSLGGTGAFNEQFF. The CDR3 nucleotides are TGTGCCAGCAGTCTTGGGGGGACAGGGGCTTTCAATGAGCAGTTCTTC. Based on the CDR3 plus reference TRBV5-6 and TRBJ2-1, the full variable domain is DAGVTQSPTHLIKTRGQQVTLRCSPKSGHDTVSWYQQALGQGPQFIFQYYEEEERQRGNFPDRFSGHQFPNYSSELNVNALLLGDSALYLCASSLGGTGAFNEQFFGPGTRLTVL.